This T cell receptor (beta chain) was captured by sequencing in a study of blood T cell repertoires in COVID-19. Study information: Sample material is recorded as cDNA or gDNA derived from T cells, B-cell-depleted T cells, or PBMCs.

CDR3 length: 15 amino acids. Germline V gives CDR1 SQVTM, CDR2 ANQGSEA. V lost 4 bases, J lost 5 bases, and 6 bases stayed unmatched. Profiled with immunoSEQ multiplex PCR; TCRdb holds only in-frame clones, not every one. The sample gives 250,000 to 350,000 clones, approximately 91% of which show up once; about 11% is in the top ten. This receptor was identified in a young woman with COVID-19, enrolled during active disease. The specimen was peripheral blood. The chain combines TRBV29-1 with TRBJ1-6; 9 bases map to TRBD1. The CDR3 reads CSVAFGTGNNSPLHF. The CDR3, as DNA: TGCAGCGTTGCCTTTGGGACAGGGAATAATTCACCCCTCCACTTT.